This T cell receptor beta chain was sequenced in a study of blood T cell repertoires in COVID-19. Study in general: PBMCs, B-cell-depleted T cells, or T cells were the source of the cDNA or gDNA that made up the material.

In the original processing: The authors estimated nucleated cell counts from reference gene primer amplification. This table comes from immunoSEQ multiplex PCR, and its TCRdb copy is limited to in-frame clones, with some not included. The DNA gave D and trimming, while V, J and clone size come from that table. The data show hundreds of thousands of clones, about nine tenths seen once. Germline V lookup: CDR1 SGHVS, CDR2 FNYEAQ. V lost 1 base and J lost 4, with 16 bases in between. The length of the CDR3 is 16 residues. Sequenced: peripheral blood. The receptor comes from a man in his 60s who had recovered from COVID-19. The chain links TRBV7-6 to TRBJ1-1; D is possibly TRBD1 (6 bases). This chain's CDR3 is CASSLDRRGRITEAFF. CDR3 DNA sequence: TGTGCCAGCAGCTTAGATCGGCGGGGGCGGATCACTGAAGCTTTCTTT.